This TCR beta chain was captured by sequencing in a study of T cells in localized non-small cell lung cancer. Findings and caveats of the study: Higher adjacent-lung clonality was associated with shorter survival. The greatest T cell clonality was found in uninvolved adjacent lung (higher than in tumor). A median of around 60 clones ranked among the top 100 in tumor appeared in adjacent lung.

A word on this clone: No antigen is known for it.

Generated by immunoSEQ multiplex PCR, the TCRdb table keeps only in-frame clones and is missing some. The sample holds about 1,800 clones, 36% seen once. Sequences were derived from lung tumor tissue, sampled before any cancer treatment. The clonotype was recovered from an older female donor with stage II squamous cell lung carcinoma.

DNA of the CDR3: TGCAGCGTTCAACAGGGGGTTGACACTGAAGCTTTCTTT. This encodes CSVQQGVDTEAFF. This rearrangement joins TRBV29-1 to TRBJ1-1; 8 nucleotides agree with TRBD1. V gave up 5 bases and J gave up 3 bases; unmatched junction bases: 5. The germline V gene has CDR1 SQVTM and CDR2 ANQGSEA. This CDR3 spans 13 amino acids. Filled out from reference TRBV29-1 and TRBJ1-1, the complete variable domain reads SAVISQKPSRDICQRGTSLTIQCQVDSQVTMMFWYRQQPGQSLTLIATANQGSEATYESGFVIDKFPISRPNLTFSTLTVSNMSPEDSSIYLCSVQQGVDTEAFFGQGTRLTVV.